What follows are 25 T cell receptor beta chains derived from one specimen sequenced in a study of cytomegalovirus exposure and HLA in healthy donors. With 60 Vbeta and 13 Jbeta primers, the PCR was carried out. The method was immunoSEQ multiplex PCR; TCRdb's version includes in-frame clones alone and lacks a portion of them. The sample carries more than 120,000 clones, about four fifths recorded once. Sequencing was performed on PBMCs. Every receptor here comes from a woman aged 40 to 50 in good health and CMV-seropositive.

This sequence joins TRBV5-1 and TRBJ2-1; no firm D call. Germline lookup yields CDR1 SGHRS and CDR2 YFSETQ. Trimming left V 0 bases short and J 0 bases short, with 7 bases between. CDR3 length: 15 residues. The CDR3 DNA follows: TGCGCCAGCAGCTTGGCGAGAAGCTCCTACAATGAGCAGTTCTTC. This codes for CASSLARSSYNEQFF.

The genes are TRBV7-6 and TRBJ2-1; TRBD2 aligns across 7 bases. V gave up 6 bases and J gave up 8 bases; unmatched junction bases: 4. Germline loops: CDR1 SGHVS, CDR2 FNYEAQ. The CDR3 is 12 residues long. The CDR3 here is CASSGGSYEQFF. CDR3 coding DNA: TGTGCCAGCAGTGGCGGGAGCTATGAGCAGTTCTTC.

The chain combines TRBV19 with TRBJ1-2; a weak D match, TRBD1 (5 bases). Trimming removed 7 bases from V and 2 bases from J, with 8 bases in between. CDR1 and CDR2 (germline): LNHDA, SQIVND (reference sequence). This CDR3 has 12 residues. The CDR3 is CASNGGNYGYTF. The CDR3 bases are TGTGCCAGTAACGGGGGGAACTATGGCTACACCTTC.

The chain has TRBV27 and TRBJ2-6; tentative D call: TRBD2 (6 bases). Germline V gene sequence: CDR1 MNHEY, CDR2 SMNVEV (reference sequence). The CDR3 extends over 18 amino acids. The V gene lost 1 base and the J gene lost 0 bases, with 13 bases spanning the gap. In nucleotides, the CDR3 is TGTGCCAGCAGTTTATACGGGGGTAAGGTCTCTGGGGCCAACGTCCTGACTTTC. Translation gives CASSLYGGKVSGANVLTF.

This clone came up a few times. The sample carries other DNA sequences with the same CDR3. The chain employs TRBV7-9 and TRBJ2-2; TRBD2 agrees at 10 bases. The trim removed 5 bases at V and 5 bases at J, leaving 5 bases unmatched. Germline loops: CDR1 SEHNR, CDR2 FQNEAQ (reference sequence). The CDR3 length is 15 residues. CDR3 amino acids: CASSPSGRGTGELFF. DNA for the CDR3: TGTGCCAGCAGCCCTAGCGGGAGAGGAACCGGGGAGCTGTTTTTT.

The chain links TRBV2 to TRBJ2-3; D not resolved. V dropped 6 bases and J dropped 4 bases, with 8 bases sitting between them. CDR1 is SNHLY, CDR2 FYNNEI, per germline. The CDR3 has 12 residues. CDR3 protein: CASSGDADTQYF. The CDR3 bases are TGTGCCAGCAGCGGAGACGCAGATACGCAGTATTTT.

The chain uses TRBV28 and TRBJ2-7, with 7 bases lining up with TRBD2. CDR1 and CDR2 (germline): MDHEN, SYDVKM. CDR3 length: 14 residues. After removal of 6 bases from V and 0 bases from J, the junction contained 5 bases not matched to a gene. The CDR3 DNA reads TGTGCCAGCAGGGCCAGCGGGACCTCCTACGAGCAGTACTTC. Encoded protein: CASRASGTSYEQYF.

The chain joins TRBV28 to TRBJ1-5; TRBD1 agrees at 10 bases. The CDR3 spans 15 residues. V gave up 8 bases and J gave up 4 bases; unmatched junction bases: 8. Germline V CDR1 and CDR2: MDHEN, SYDVKM. The CDR3 region has the DNA TGTGCCAGCTTTACAAAGGGACAGGGGAATCAGCCCCAGCATTTT. Translating it yields CASFTKGQGNQPQHF. Drawing the rest from reference TRBV28 and TRBJ1-5, the complete variable domain is DVKVTQSSRYLVKRTGEKVFLECVQDMDHENMFWYRQDPGLGLRLIYFSYDVKMKEKGDIPEGYSVSREKKERFSLILESASTNQTSMYLCASFTKGQGNQPQHFGDGTRLSIL.

This clone showed up just a few times. Additional DNA sequences in this sample encode the identical CDR3. The rearrangement uses TRBV7-9 and TRBJ2-7; 9 positions match TRBD1. The CDR3 extends over 15 amino acids. Germline V gene lookup returns CDR1 SEHNR and CDR2 FQNEAQ (reference sequence). With V trimmed by 1 base and J by 5 bases, 6 bases remained unmatched. The CDR3 loop reads CASSLGGQGFDEQYF. The CDR3 DNA is TGTGCCAGCAGCTTAGGGGGACAGGGATTCGACGAGCAGTACTTC.

The chain couples TRBV7-9 to TRBJ1-1, with TRBD1 matching over 10 bases. With V trimmed by 3 bases and J by 7 bases, 5 bases remained unmatched. This CDR3 has 14 residues. From germline, CDR1 is SEHNR and CDR2 FQNEAQ (reference sequence). The CDR3 spells CASSFGQGDGEAFF. CDR3 bases: TGTGCCAGCAGCTTCGGACAGGGGGACGGTGAAGCTTTCTTT. Combining the CDR3 with reference TRBV7-9 and TRBJ1-1 gives the whole variable domain DTGVSQNPRHKITKRGQNVTFRCDPISEHNRLYWYRQTLGQGPEFLTYFQNEAQLEKSRLLSDRFSAERPKGSFSTLEIQRTEQGDSAMYLCASSFGQGDGEAFFGQGTRLTVV.

The rearrangement uses TRBV7-9 and TRBJ1-1, with 12 bases fitting TRBD1. Germline V CDR1 and CDR2: SEHNR, FQNEAQ (reference sequence). Trimming cost V 7 bases and J 4 bases; bases outside gene matches: 10. CDR3 length: 16 amino acids. The CDR3 sequence is CASTPGQGALGTEAFF. CDR3 nucleotide sequence: TGTGCCAGCACCCCGGGACAGGGGGCGCTTGGCACTGAAGCTTTCTTT.

This chain connects TRBV7-2 to TRBJ2-3, with 7 bases that match TRBD2. Germline assignment: CDR1 SGHTA and CDR2 FQGNSA. This CDR3 comprises 15 residues. Unmatched junction bases numbered 5, after V lost 1 base and J lost 4 bases. As DNA, the CDR3 is TGTGCCAGCAGCTTAGGGACTAGTCTCCCAGATACGCAGTATTTT. As protein: CASSLGTSLPDTQYF.

The chain couples TRBV5-6 to TRBJ2-5; the match to TRBD2 covers 7 bases. This CDR3 region has 13 residues. CDR1 is SGHDT and CDR2 is YYEEEE in the germline V gene. With 4 bases clipped from V and 4 bases from J, the junction kept 4 bases outside the gene matches. This CDR3 is CASSGRGVETQYF. The CDR3, as DNA: TGTGCCAGCAGCGGGAGGGGAGTAGAGACCCAGTACTTC.

This clone turned up a few times. The chain employs TRBV5-1 and TRBJ2-1; D possibly corresponds to TRBD2 (6 bases). The germline V and J ends were trimmed by 4 bases and 0 bases, with 11 bases remaining between them. This CDR3 contains 15 residues. Germline V gene lookup returns CDR1 SGHRS and CDR2 YFSETQ. In DNA, the CDR3 is TGCGCCAGCAGCATAGACGGGGGCTCCTACAATGAGCAGTTCTTC. Protein product: CASSIDGGSYNEQFF.

The rearrangement uses TRBV11-2 and TRBJ2-1; 9 nucleotides agree with TRBD2. V was pared by 5 bases and J by 4 bases, with 6 bases of the junction left unmatched. CDR1 is SGHAT and CDR2 is FQNNGV in the germline V gene. The CDR3 covers 15 residues. CDR3 bases: TGTGCCAGCAGCCGAACTAGCGGGTCATACAATGAGCAGTTCTTC. As protein: CASSRTSGSYNEQFF.

The CDR3 nucleotides read TGTGCCAGCAGCTTAGGCGGACAGGGGGCTTACAATGAGCAGTTCTTC. Its protein product is CASSLGGQGAYNEQFF. The rearrangement links TRBV7-9 to TRBJ2-1; 11 nucleotides align to TRBD1. Germline CDR1 is SEHNR and CDR2 is FQNEAQ (reference sequence). This CDR3 comprises 16 residues. V lost 1 base and J lost 4; bases outside the gene matches: 3.

The genes are TRBV28 and TRBJ1-2, with D perhaps matching TRBD1 (6 bases). Trimming left V 1 base short and J 7 bases short, with 16 bases between. Germline V gives CDR1 MDHEN, CDR2 SYDVKM. The CDR3 runs to 15 residues. The CDR3 reads CASSLSGRGVGGYTF. The CDR3 region has the DNA TGTGCCAGCAGTTTATCAGGCAGGGGTGTAGGTGGCTACACCTTC.

The genes are TRBV4-2 and TRBJ1-4; 10 bases align to TRBD1. CDR3 size: 16 residues. Per the germline V gene, CDR1 is LGHNA and CDR2 is YNFKEQ. The V segment lost 2 bases and the J segment 6 bases; nucleotides outside the gene matches: 6. In nucleotides, the CDR3 is TGTGCCAGCAGCCAACGACAGGGGGCAGGTGATGAAAAACTGTTTTTT. Translation: CASSQRQGAGDEKLFF.

The gene calls are TRBV2 and TRBJ2-2, with 7 bases that match TRBD1. The J segment lost 6 bases and the V segment lost 8 bases, leaving 6 bases of the junction unmatched. The CDR3 loop spans 13 amino acids. Germline assignment: CDR1 SNHLY and CDR2 FYNNEI. CDR3 protein: CASCRQGAGELFF. In DNA form, the CDR3 reads TGTGCCAGCTGCCGGCAGGGGGCCGGGGAGCTGTTTTTT. Drawing the rest from reference TRBV2 and TRBJ2-2, the complete variable domain is EPEVTQTPSHQVTQMGQEVILRCVPISNHLYFYWYRQILGQKVEFLVSFYNNEISEKSEIFDDQFSVERPDGSNFTLKIRSTKLEDSAMYFCASCRQGAGELFFGEGSRLTVL.

CDR3 bases: TGCGCCAGCGGGCGGGGCTACGCTGGGTACAATGAGCAGTTCTTC. It yields the protein CASGRGYAGYNEQFF. The V and J genes are TRBV5-1 and TRBJ2-1; the D gene is possibly TRBD2 (6 bases). The length of the CDR3 is 15 residues. Germline assignment: CDR1 SGHRS and CDR2 YFSETQ. V was cut by 7 bases and J by 4 bases, with 18 bases left in between.

The chain couples TRBV7-9 to TRBJ2-5; D is uncertain. The J call could be wrong; TRBJ2-7 is a better fit for the DNA end. There are 14 residues in the CDR3. Germline values: CDR1 SEHNR, CDR2 FQNEAQ (reference sequence). CDR3 protein: CASSFQPSSYEQYF. CDR3 bases: TGTGCCAGCAGCTTTCAGCCTAGCTCCTACGAGCAGTACTTC.

Points on this clone: At one end, the junction sequence differs from germline, possibly due to a read error. V gene TRBV7-9 combines with J gene TRBJ1-2; D may be TRBD1 (6 bases). The CDR3 extends over 15 amino acids. Germline V gene data show CDR1 as SEHNR and CDR2 as FQNEAQ (reference sequence). In DNA, the CDR3 is TGTTCCAGCAGCTTAGGACCGACAGGCCCGGGGGGCTACACCTTC. It yields the protein CSSSLGPTGPGGYTF. Variable domain in full (rest from reference TRBV7-9 and TRBJ1-2): DTGVSQNPRHKITKRGQNVTFRCDPISEHNRLYWYRQTLGQGPEFLTYFQNEAQLEKSRLLSDRFSAERPKGSFSTLEIQRTEQGDSAMYLCSSSLGPTGPGGYTFGSGTRLTVV.

The gene calls are TRBV4-1 and TRBJ1-2; D is perhaps TRBD1 (5 bases). V was shortened by 0 bases and J by 7 bases, with 9 bases between the two germline ends. Per the germline V gene, CDR1 is MGHRA and CDR2 is YSYEKL. This CDR3 contains 13 residues. The CDR3 protein is CASSQDRVRGYTF. As DNA, the CDR3 is TGCGCCAGCAGCCAAGACAGGGTTCGTGGCTACACCTTC.

The J gene is TRBJ2-7, the V gene TRBV6-5; D might be TRBD2 (6 bases). V lost 3 bases to trimming and J lost 3 bases, with 15 bases between them. The CDR3 totals 15 residues. Germline V lookup: CDR1 MNHEY, CDR2 SVGAGI. The CDR3 nucleotides read TGTGCCAGCAGTTATGAGGTTAGCGGCCTCTACGAGCAGTACTTC. The encoded protein is CASSYEVSGLYEQYF.

A single count supports this clone. V usage is TRBV11-2 and J usage is TRBJ2-3, with 12 bases lining up with TRBD2. Germline V gene lookup returns CDR1 SGHAT and CDR2 FQNNGV. There are 16 residues in the CDR3. V shed 5 bases, J shed 4 bases, and the junction held 7 bases outside the gene matches. This CDR3 is CASSPRLAGAPDTQYF. The CDR3, as DNA: TGTGCCAGCAGCCCGCGACTAGCGGGAGCCCCAGATACGCAGTATTTT.